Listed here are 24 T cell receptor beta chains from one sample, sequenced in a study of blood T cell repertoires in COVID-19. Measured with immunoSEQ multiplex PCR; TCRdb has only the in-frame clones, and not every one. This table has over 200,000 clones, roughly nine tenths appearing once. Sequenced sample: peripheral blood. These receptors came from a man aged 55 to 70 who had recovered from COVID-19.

CDR3 in amino acids: CASTTSGGGLYEQYF. The CDR3 nucleotides are TGTGCCAGCACCACATCTGGGGGCGGCTTGTACGAGCAGTACTTC. The chain joins TRBV28 to TRBJ2-7; perhaps TRBD1 as D (6 bases). From germline, CDR1 is MDHEN and CDR2 SYDVKM. V lost 7 bases, J lost 4 bases, and 20 bases lay in between. This CDR3 region has 15 residues.

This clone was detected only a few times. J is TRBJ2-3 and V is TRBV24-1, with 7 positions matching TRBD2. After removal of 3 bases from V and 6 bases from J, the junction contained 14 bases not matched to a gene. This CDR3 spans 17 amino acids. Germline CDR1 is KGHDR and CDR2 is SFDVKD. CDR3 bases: TGTGCCACCAGTGATCGATCGTTAGCGGGTCCGGGGGATACGCAGTATTTT. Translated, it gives CATSDRSLAGPGDTQYF.

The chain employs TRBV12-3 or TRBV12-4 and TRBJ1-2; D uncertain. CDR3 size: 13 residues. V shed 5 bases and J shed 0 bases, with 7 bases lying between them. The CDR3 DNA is TGTGCCAGCAGTGTCCGGTCTAACTATGGCTACACCTTC. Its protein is CASSVRSNYGYTF.

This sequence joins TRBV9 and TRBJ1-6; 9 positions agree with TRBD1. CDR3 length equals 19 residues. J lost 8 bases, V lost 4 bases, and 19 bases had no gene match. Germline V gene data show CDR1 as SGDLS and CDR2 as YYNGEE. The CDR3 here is CASSRRPGQGFVRDSPLHF. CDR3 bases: TGTGCCAGCAGCAGGCGACCGGGACAGGGCTTCGTGAGGGATTCACCCCTCCACTTT.

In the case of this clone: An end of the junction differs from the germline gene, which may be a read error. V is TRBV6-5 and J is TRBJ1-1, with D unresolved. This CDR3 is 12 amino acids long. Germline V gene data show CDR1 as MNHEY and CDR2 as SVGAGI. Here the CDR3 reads CASTYGRRSAFF. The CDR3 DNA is TGTGCCAGCACTTACGGGAGGAGGTCGGCTTTCTTT.

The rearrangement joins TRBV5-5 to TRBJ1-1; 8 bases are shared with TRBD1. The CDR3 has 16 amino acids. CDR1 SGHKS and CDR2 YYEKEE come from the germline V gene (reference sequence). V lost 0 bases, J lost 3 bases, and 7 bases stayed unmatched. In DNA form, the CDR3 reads TGTGCCAGCAGCTTGGGGATAGTACAGGGGGACACTGAAGCTTTCTTT. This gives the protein CASSLGIVQGDTEAFF.

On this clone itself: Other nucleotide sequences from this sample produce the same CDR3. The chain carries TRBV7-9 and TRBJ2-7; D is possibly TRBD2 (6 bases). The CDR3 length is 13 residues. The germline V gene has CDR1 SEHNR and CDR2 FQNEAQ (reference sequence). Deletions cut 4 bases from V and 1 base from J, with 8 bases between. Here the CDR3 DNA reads TGTGCCAGCAGCTCCGGACTATCCTACGAGCAGTACTTC. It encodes CASSSGLSYEQYF.

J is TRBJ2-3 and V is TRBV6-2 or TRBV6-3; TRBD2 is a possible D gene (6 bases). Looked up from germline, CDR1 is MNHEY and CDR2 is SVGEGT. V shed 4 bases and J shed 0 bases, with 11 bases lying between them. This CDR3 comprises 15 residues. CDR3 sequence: CASSSVGGSTDTQYF. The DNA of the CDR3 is TGTGCCAGCAGTTCAGTGGGGGGTAGCACAGATACGCAGTATTTT.

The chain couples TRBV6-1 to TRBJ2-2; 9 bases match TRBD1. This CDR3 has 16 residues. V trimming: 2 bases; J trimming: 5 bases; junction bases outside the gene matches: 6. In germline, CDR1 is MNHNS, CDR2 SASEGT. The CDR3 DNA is TGTGCCAGCAGTGAACGCGGGGACAGGGTAACCGGGGAGCTGTTTTTT. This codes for CASSERGDRVTGELFF.

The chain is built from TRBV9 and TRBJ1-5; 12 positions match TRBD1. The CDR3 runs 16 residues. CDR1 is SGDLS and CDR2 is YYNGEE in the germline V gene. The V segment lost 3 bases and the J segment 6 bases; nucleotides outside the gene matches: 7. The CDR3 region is CASSATGTGGLQPQHF. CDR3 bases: TGTGCCAGCAGCGCTACCGGGACAGGGGGCCTTCAGCCCCAGCATTTT.

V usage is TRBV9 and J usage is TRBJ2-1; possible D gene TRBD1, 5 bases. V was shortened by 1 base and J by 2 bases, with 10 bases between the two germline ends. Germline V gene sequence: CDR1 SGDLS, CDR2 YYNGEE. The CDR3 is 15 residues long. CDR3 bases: TGTGCCAGCAGCGTATCTGGGGCCACCTACAATGAGCAGTTCTTC. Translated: CASSVSGATYNEQFF.

This CDR3 is CASRTGTANTGELFF. The CDR3 region has the DNA TGTGCCAGCAGAACCGGGACAGCGAACACCGGGGAGCTGTTTTTT. The rearrangement uses TRBV11-1 and TRBJ2-2; 7 bases map to TRBD1. In germline, CDR1 is SGHAT, CDR2 FQDESV (reference sequence). Trimming took 6 bases from V and 0 from J; bases not matched to a gene: 4. The CDR3 is 15 residues long.

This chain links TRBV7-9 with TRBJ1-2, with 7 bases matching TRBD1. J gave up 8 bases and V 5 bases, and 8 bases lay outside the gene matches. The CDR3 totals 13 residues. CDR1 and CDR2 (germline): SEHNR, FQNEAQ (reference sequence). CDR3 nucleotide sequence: TGTGCCAGCAGCCCGGGACAGAGTTTCGGCTACACCTTC. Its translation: CASSPGQSFGYTF.

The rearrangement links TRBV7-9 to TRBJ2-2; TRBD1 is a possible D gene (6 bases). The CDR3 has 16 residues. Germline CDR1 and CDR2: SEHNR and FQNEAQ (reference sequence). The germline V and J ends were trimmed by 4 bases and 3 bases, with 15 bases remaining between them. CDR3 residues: CASSYSRGAYTGELFF. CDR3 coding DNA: TGTGCCAGCAGCTATAGCAGGGGCGCTTACACCGGGGAGCTGTTTTTT.

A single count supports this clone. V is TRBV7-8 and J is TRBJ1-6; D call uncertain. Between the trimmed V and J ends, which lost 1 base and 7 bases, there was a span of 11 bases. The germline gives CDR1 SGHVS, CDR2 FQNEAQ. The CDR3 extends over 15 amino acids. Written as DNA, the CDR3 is TGTGCCAGCAGCTTAGGGGGAGCGCTGAATTCACCCCTCCACTTT. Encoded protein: CASSLGGALNSPLHF.

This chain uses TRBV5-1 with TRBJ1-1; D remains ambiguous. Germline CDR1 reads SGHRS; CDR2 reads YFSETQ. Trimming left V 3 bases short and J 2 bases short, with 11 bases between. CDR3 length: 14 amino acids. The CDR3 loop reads CASSWSGDNTEAFF. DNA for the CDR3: TGCGCCAGCAGCTGGAGCGGGGATAACACTGAAGCTTTCTTT.

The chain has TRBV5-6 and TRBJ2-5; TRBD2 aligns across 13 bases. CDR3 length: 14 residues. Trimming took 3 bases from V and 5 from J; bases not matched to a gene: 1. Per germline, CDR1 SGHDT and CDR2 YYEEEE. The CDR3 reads CASSSTSGGETQYF. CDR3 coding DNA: TGTGCCAGCAGCTCGACTAGCGGGGGGGAGACCCAGTACTTC. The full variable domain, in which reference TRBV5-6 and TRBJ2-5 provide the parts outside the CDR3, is DAGVTQSPTHLIKTRGQQVTLRCSPKSGHDTVSWYQQALGQGPQFIFQYYEEEERQRGNFPDRFSGHQFPNYSSELNVNALLLGDSALYLCASSSTSGGETQYFGPGTRLLVL.

The CDR3 DNA reads TGTGCCAGCAGTCAAAGGGTAAGGGGGGAGCAGTACTTC. This sequence encodes CASSQRVRGEQYF. The chain uses TRBV12-3 or TRBV12-4 and TRBJ2-7, with D possibly matching TRBD1 (6 bases). The V end was cut by 5 bases, the J end by 7 bases, with 15 bases between. This CDR3 comprises 13 residues.

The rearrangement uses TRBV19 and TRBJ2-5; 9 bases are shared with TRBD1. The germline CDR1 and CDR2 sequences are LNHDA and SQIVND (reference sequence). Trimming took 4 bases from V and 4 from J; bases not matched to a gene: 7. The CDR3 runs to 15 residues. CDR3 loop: CASSNPGQGPETQYF. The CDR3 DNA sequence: TGTGCCAGTAGTAATCCGGGACAGGGTCCAGAGACCCAGTACTTC.

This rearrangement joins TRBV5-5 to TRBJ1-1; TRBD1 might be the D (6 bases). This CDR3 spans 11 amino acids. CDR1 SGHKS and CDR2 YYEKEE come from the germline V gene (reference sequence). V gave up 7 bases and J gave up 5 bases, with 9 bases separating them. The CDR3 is CASHRDTEAFF. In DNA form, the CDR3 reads TGTGCCAGCCACAGGGATACTGAAGCTTTCTTT. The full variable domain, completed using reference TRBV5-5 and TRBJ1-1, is DAGVTQSPTHLIKTRGQQVTLRCSPISGHKSVSWYQQVLGQGPQFIFQYYEKEERGRGNFPDRFSARQFPNYSSELNVNALLLGDSALYLCASHRDTEAFFGQGTRLTVV.

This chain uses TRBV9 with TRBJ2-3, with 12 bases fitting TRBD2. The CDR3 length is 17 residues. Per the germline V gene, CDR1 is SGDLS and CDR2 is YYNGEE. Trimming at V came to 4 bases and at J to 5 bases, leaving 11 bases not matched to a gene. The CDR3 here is CASSPPLAGGQLDTQYF. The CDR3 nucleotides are TGTGCCAGCAGCCCACCCCTAGCGGGGGGGCAGTTAGATACGCAGTATTTT.

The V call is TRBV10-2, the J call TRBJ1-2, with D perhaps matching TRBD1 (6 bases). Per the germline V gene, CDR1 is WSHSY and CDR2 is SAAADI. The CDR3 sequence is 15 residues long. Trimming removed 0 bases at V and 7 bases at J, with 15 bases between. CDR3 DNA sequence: TGCGCCAGCAGTGAGTCGGCAGGGGATGGGGCTGGCTACACCTTC. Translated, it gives CASSESAGDGAGYTF.

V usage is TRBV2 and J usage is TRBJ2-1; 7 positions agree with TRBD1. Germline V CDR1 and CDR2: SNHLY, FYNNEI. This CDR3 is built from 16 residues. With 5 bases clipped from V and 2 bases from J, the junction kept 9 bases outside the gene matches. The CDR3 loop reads CASSKSQTGPYNEQFF. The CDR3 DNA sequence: TGTGCCAGCAGTAAAAGCCAGACAGGGCCCTACAATGAGCAGTTCTTC.

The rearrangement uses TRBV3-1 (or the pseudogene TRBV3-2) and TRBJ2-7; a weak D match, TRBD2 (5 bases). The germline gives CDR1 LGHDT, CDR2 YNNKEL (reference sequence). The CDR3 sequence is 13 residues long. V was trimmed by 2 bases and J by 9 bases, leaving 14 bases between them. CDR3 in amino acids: CASSQIRGGGQYF. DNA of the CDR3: TGTGCCAGCAGCCAAATACGAGGAGGTGGGCAGTACTTC.